The sample holds many counts of the clone carrying this T cell receptor beta chain. Its antigen is currently unknown. This entry comes from a study of regulatory T cells in long-lasting Graves disease. Study-level points and caveats: Persistent patients shared some 2,500 public clonotypes among themselves. Newly diagnosed patients shared fewer, at under 1,000.

Trimming removed 6 bases from V and 7 bases from J, with 10 bases in between. This CDR3 has 12 residues. Time point denoted: persistent/refractory GD, antithyroid drugs over 5 years with positive TRAb. PBMC RNA was the source of the TCR library. CDR3-region Arm-PCR and iRepertoire HTBI primers produced the TCR beta libraries. Via MiXCR, TCRdb re-called the multiplex PCR reads, giving one row per CDR3 protein. The repertoire holds about 430,000 distinct CDR3 sequences, over 20% seen once, with 14% in the top ten. Sequenced here: peripheral blood mononuclear cells (PBMCs), sampled when the disease was refractory, from a patient treated with antithyroid drugs. The genes are TRBV12-3 or TRBV12-4 and TRBJ1-5; D is uncertain. The receptor comes from a female donor with Graves disease. For the CDR3, the DNA is TGTGCCAGCAGGGTAGTAGGGCAGCCCCAGCATTTT. This gives the protein CASRVVGQPQHF.